A selection of T cell receptor beta chains follows, all from one sample in a study of OX40 agonist ivuxolimab in advanced cancers. TCRdb's copy holds only in-frame clones and misses some; the assay was immunoSEQ multiplex PCR. The sample includes about 98,000 clones, approximately 90% of them seen just once. The sample consisted of CD4+ or CD8+ T cells sorted from blood, taken in a trial of the OX40 agonist ivuxolimab. These receptors were obtained from an adult with an advanced solid tumor such as melanoma, head and neck, liver or kidney cancer. Each CDR3 is given with its conserved first and last residue. D genes are given only for firm matches.

>TRBV2|TRBJ1-5|NA
CAGTAGVNQPQHF
>TRBV10-3|TRBJ1-6|NA
CASSGANSPLHF
>TRBV5-1|TRBJ2-1|NA
CASSLGGPYNEQFF
>TRBV28|TRBJ2-1|TRBD2
CASSPGGGLLYNEQFF
>TRBV5-1|TRBJ2-1|NA
CASSGGALNEQFF
>TRBV6-6|TRBJ1-2|NA
CASRQTGLNYGYTF
>TRBV25-1|TRBJ2-3|TRBD2
CASSSLSGRGDTQYF
>TRBV5-6|TRBJ2-4|NA
CASSLRENIQYF
>TRBV14|TRBJ2-7|TRBD1
CASSPRQGLYEQYF
>TRBV5-1|TRBJ2-3|TRBD2
CASSTTSGQDTQYF
>TRBV7-3|TRBJ2-1|TRBD2
CASSLEGLAGGGDHEQFF
>TRBV28|TRBJ1-1|TRBD1
CASSRQTGGFTEAFF
>TRBV18|TRBJ2-7|TRBD1
CASSLQGLPYEQYF
>TRBV25-1|TRBJ2-1|TRBD1
CATLPPGTGRNEQFF
>TRBV5-6|TRBJ1-2|NA
CASSAGPPSYTF
>TRBV19|TRBJ2-2|NA
CASNPTAGTGELFF
>TRBV5-1|TRBJ2-3|NA
CASSGDSRRDTQYF
>TRBV2|TRBJ1-1|NA
CASSGGRTEAFF
>TRBV5-6|TRBJ1-4|NA
CASSLGLGTPFF
>TRBV27|TRBJ1-2|NA
CASSFSFSSGYTF
>TRBV4-2|TRBJ2-5|NA
CASSQETQHQETQYF
>TRBV10-3|TRBJ1-5|NA
CAISEGGYNQPQHF
>TRBV21-1|TRBJ1-1|NA
CASSQKVKGNTEAFF
>TRBV5-1|TRBJ1-1|NA
CASSLQGMNTEAFF
>TRBV7-9|TRBJ1-4|NA
CASSLGWPGQTGTNEKLFF
>TRBV7-8|TRBJ2-1|NA
CASSLASSSYNEQFF
>TRBV9|TRBJ1-5|NA
CASGQLDAGQPQHF
>TRBV29-1|TRBJ1-2|TRBD1
CSVFRDRGNGYTF
>TRBV30|TRBJ1-2|NA
CAWSAGVEGYTF
>TRBV18|TRBJ1-1|NA
CASSPEAGVRTEAFF
>TRBV5-5|TRBJ2-1|NA
CASSFGTNYNEQFF
>TRBV20-1|TRBJ1-2|NA
CSPRGYTF
>TRBV18|TRBJ1-5|NA
CASSPPSGVGNQPQHF
>TRBV28|TRBJ1-2|NA
CASSSPPGYTF
>TRBV30|TRBJ2-6|NA
CAWSSGTGANVLTF
>TRBV7-7|TRBJ2-1|TRBD2
CASAPSGKYNEQFF
>TRBV4-3|TRBJ2-1|TRBD2
CASSQDGGRRLSSYNEQFF
>TRBV11-2|TRBJ2-1|NA
CASSLGNEQFF
>TRBV6-1|TRBJ2-7|NA
CASSESYSYEQYF
>TRBV7-8|TRBJ2-2|TRBD2
CASSLGGTAGTGELFF
>TRBV7-2|TRBJ1-1|NA
CASSPWGRATEAFF
>TRBV19|TRBJ2-1|NA
CASSSRVSYNEQFF
>TRBV5-1|TRBJ2-3|TRBD2
CASSLASGRADTQYF
>TRBV9|TRBJ1-5|TRBD1
CASSVGDSYNQPQHF
>TRBV29-1|TRBJ2-5|TRBD1
CSVERYRGEETQYF
>TRBV6-5|TRBJ2-1|TRBD2
CASSPGLASYNEQFF
>TRBV28|TRBJ1-1|NA
CASSGLSQGGTEAFF